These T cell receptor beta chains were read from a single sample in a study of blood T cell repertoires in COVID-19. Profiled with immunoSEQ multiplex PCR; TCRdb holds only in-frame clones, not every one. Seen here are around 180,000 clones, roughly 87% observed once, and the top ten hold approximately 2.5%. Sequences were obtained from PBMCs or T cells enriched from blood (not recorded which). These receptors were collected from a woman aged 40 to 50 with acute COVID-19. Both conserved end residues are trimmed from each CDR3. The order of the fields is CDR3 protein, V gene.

CDR3 protein: ASSLVGGTGELF
V gene: TRBV5-1

CDR3 protein: ASSLSSVRQETQY
V gene: TRBV7-2

CDR3 protein: ATSSAGGPDTQY
V gene: TRBV24-1

CDR3 protein: ASSPRQGVSSGANVLT
V gene: TRBV18

CDR3 protein: ASSSRKDRGAYEQY
V gene: TRBV6-5

CDR3 protein: ASSYLAGNTGELF
V gene: TRBV27

CDR3 protein: ARSPEWATYNEQF
V gene: TRBV5-3

CDR3 protein: ASSPGTGAQY
V gene: TRBV11-2

CDR3 protein: ASSLGQGSYNEQF
V gene: TRBV11-3

CDR3 protein: ASSQDTGTGGNEQY
V gene: TRBV4-1

CDR3 protein: ASSKGRGKFRNTIY
V gene: TRBV21-1

CDR3 protein: ASSFISGPGGYT
V gene: TRBV7-2

CDR3 protein: ASSSGPRAGEKLF
V gene: TRBV6-5

CDR3 protein: ASSPGRASGSYEQF
V gene: TRBV7-3

CDR3 protein: ASGPTSGGFYNEQF
V gene: TRBV12-5

CDR3 protein: ASATGPSNQPQH
V gene: TRBV6-5

CDR3 protein: ASSQDVPGNNEQF
V gene: TRBV4-3

CDR3 protein: ASSPGRNTGELF
V gene: TRBV5-1